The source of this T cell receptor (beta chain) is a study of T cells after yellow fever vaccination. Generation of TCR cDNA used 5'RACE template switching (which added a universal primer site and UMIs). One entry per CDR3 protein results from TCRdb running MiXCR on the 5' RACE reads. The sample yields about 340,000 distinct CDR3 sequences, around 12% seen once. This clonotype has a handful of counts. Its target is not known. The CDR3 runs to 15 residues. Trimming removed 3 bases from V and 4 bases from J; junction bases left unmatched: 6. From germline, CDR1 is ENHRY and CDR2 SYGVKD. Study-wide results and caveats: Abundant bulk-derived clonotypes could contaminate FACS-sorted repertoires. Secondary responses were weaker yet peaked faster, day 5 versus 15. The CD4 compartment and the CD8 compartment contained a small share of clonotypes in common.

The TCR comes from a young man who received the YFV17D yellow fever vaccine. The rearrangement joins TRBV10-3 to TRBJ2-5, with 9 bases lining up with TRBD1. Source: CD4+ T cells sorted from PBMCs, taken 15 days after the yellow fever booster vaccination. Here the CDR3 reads CAISDTGTGRETQYF. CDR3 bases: TGTGCCATCAGTGACACCGGGACAGGGCGAGAGACCCAGTACTTC.